These 27 T cell receptor beta chains originate from one sample sequenced in a study of beta chain features in type 1 diabetes. Sequenced material consisted of expressed TCRB transcripts (all of the isolated RNA was reverse transcribed). TCRdb keeps only in-frame clones here, not all; method: immunoSEQ multiplex PCR. The profile shows 250,000 to 400,000 clones, 11% to 15% of them singletons. Sequencing was performed on central memory CD4+ T cells from blood. These TCRs come from a man aged 25-45 years in good health.

This clone was counted ten times or more. Other DNA sequences in the sample encode the same CDR3. This chain joins TRBV10-3 and TRBJ1-4, with a weak D call TRBD1 (5 bases). The CDR3 runs to 14 residues. V was clipped by 6 bases and J by 3 bases, with 11 bases between them. Germline V gene lookup returns CDR1 ENHRY and CDR2 SYGVKD. Here the CDR3 DNA reads TGTGCCATCAGGGCAACGGGGGCTAATGAAAAACTGTTTTTT. Its protein is CAIRATGANEKLFF.

This clone was seen many times. J is TRBJ1-2 and V is TRBV29-1; no clear D gene. The CDR3 loop spans 11 amino acids. Trimming pared 7 bases from V and 10 bases from J, leaving 16 bases between. Germline V gives CDR1 SQVTM, CDR2 ANQGSEA. The CDR3 nucleotides read TGCAGCGACGGCCCATCGTCCGACTACACCTTC. Protein: CSDGPSSDYTF.

The chain joins TRBV6-5 to TRBJ1-5, with 7 bases fitting TRBD1. With V trimmed by 2 bases and J by 2 bases, 6 bases remained unmatched. There are 16 residues in the CDR3. From germline, CDR1 is MNHEY and CDR2 SVGAGI. The CDR3 nucleotides read TGTGCCAGCAGTTACAGAGGGGGCGCGGGCAATCAGCCCCAGCATTTT. Its translation: CASSYRGGAGNQPQHF.

This clone was detected a few times. This sequence joins TRBV18 and TRBJ1-5; D remains unclear. This CDR3 is 14 amino acids long. Between the trimmed V and J ends, which lost 5 bases and 0 bases, there was a span of 8 bases. From germline, CDR1 is KGHSH and CDR2 LQKENI. CDR3: CASSSTDSNQPQHF. The CDR3 DNA reads as TGTGCCAGCTCATCTACAGATAGCAATCAGCCCCAGCATTTT.

This clone was counted only a few times. Mismatch with germline at one junction end may stem from a read error. This rearrangement joins TRBV5-4 to TRBJ1-2; D not certain. This CDR3 comprises 13 residues. Looked up from germline, CDR1 is SGHNT and CDR2 is YYREEE (reference sequence). The CDR3 protein is CASSQDEGRVRTF. The CDR3 coding sequence is TGCGCCAGCAGCCAAGATGAAGGACGTGTGAGAACCTTC.

This clone came up a few times. The rearrangement uses TRBV30 and TRBJ1-2; 7 positions match TRBD1. The CDR3 has 13 residues. The germline gives CDR1 GTSNPN, CDR2 SVGIG (reference sequence). Trimming cost V 3 bases and J 4 bases; bases outside gene matches: 5. The CDR3, as DNA: TGTGCCTGGAGACAGGGGCGGGGCTATGGCTACACCTTC. It is translated as CAWRQGRGYGYTF.

This clone was recorded a few times. The chain joins TRBV9 to TRBJ2-5; the D is unclear. Trimming removed 1 base at V and 4 bases at J, with 8 bases between. Looked up from germline, CDR1 is SGDLS and CDR2 is YYNGEE. The CDR3 is 13 residues long. CDR3 bases: TGTGCCAGCAGCGTAATGGGCGGAGAGACCCAGTACTTC. It is translated as CASSVMGGETQYF.

The chain employs TRBV7-2 and TRBJ2-1; D perhaps matches TRBD1 (6 bases). This CDR3 contains 15 residues. Trimming removed 1 base at V and 7 bases at J, with 14 bases between. CDR1 is SGHTA, CDR2 FQGNSA, per germline. CDR3 DNA: TGTGCCAGCAGCTTAGGGAGTCAGGGGCTTAATGAGCAGTTCTTC. The encoded protein is CASSLGSQGLNEQFF.

This clone was detected a few times. The genes are TRBV6-6 and TRBJ1-2; TRBD1 aligns across 7 bases. V shed 4 bases, J shed 9 bases, and the junction held 11 bases outside the gene matches. There are 14 residues in the CDR3. Per the germline V gene, CDR1 is MNHNY and CDR2 is SVGAGI (reference sequence). The CDR3 is CASSWGTGVASYTF. The DNA for the CDR3 is TGTGCCAGCAGTTGGGGAACAGGGGTCGCTAGCTACACCTTC.

This chain connects TRBV19 to TRBJ1-5, with D possibly being TRBD1 (6 bases). V was cut by 5 bases and J by 9 bases, with 11 bases left in between. This CDR3 comprises 12 residues. Germline CDR1 and CDR2: LNHDA and SQIVND (reference sequence). CDR3 region: CASSWGRAPQHF. The CDR3 DNA reads TGTGCCAGTAGTTGGGGGCGGGCGCCCCAGCATTTT.

This clone turned up a few times. V is TRBV2 and J is TRBJ2-4; D uncertain. There are 16 residues in the CDR3. Germline-derived CDR1 and CDR2 are SNHLY and FYNNEI. The V gene lost 3 bases and the J gene lost 0 bases, with 12 bases spanning the gap. The CDR3 here is CASSDASGLAKNIQYF. CDR3 nucleotides: TGTGCCAGCAGTGACGCGTCAGGCCTAGCCAAAAACATTCAGTACTTC.

The chain couples TRBV10-3 to TRBJ1-2; TRBD1 aligns across 7 bases. J was trimmed by 4 bases and V by 4 bases; bases with no gene match: 9. CDR3 size: 15 residues. CDR1 ENHRY and CDR2 SYGVKD come from the germline V gene. In DNA form, the CDR3 reads TGTGCCATCAGTGTACAGGGGACTAGGGTCTATGGCTACACCTTC. It translates to CAISVQGTRVYGYTF.

This clone was observed many times. This chain uses TRBV21-1 with TRBJ1-1; the DNA was not compared with TRBD1, the D call given in the table. TRBV21-1 is described as a pseudogene. This CDR3 is built from 12 residues. CDR3 amino acids: CAAQGRYTEAFF. Here the CDR3 DNA reads TGTGCCGCACAGGGGCGTTACACTGAAGCTTTCTTT.

This rearrangement joins TRBV7-9 to TRBJ1-5; D is unclear. CDR3 length: 12 amino acids. V shed 4 bases and J shed 7 bases, with 8 bases lying between them. Per germline, CDR1 SEHNR and CDR2 FQNEAQ (reference sequence). The CDR3 region is CASSSGLQPQHF. CDR3 nucleotide sequence: TGTGCCAGCAGCTCCGGACTGCAGCCCCAGCATTTT.

The CDR3 reads CASSLTLTGYNEQFF. CDR3 DNA sequence: TGTGCCAGCAGCCTGACCCTGACTGGCTACAATGAGCAGTTCTTC. The chain combines TRBV5-4 with TRBJ2-1; no definite D call. Germline V gene lookup returns CDR1 SGHNT and CDR2 YYREEE (reference sequence). The CDR3 runs 15 residues. Between the trimmed V and J ends, which lost 4 bases and 3 bases, there was a span of 14 bases.

There are many counts of this clone. V gene TRBV7-2 combines with J gene TRBJ1-2; D call uncertain. Trimming took off 5 bases at V and 2 bases at J, with 12 bases between the two ends. This CDR3 region has 14 residues. Germline V CDR1 and CDR2: SGHTA, FQGNSA. This CDR3 is CASSPQALNYGYTF. The CDR3 bases are TGTGCCAGCAGCCCCCAAGCGCTAAACTATGGCTACACCTTC.

In DNA, the CDR3 is TGTGCCAGCAGTACCGGGGGGCTAGTTGGCACAGATACGCAGTATTTT. Protein sequence: CASSTGGLVGTDTQYF. J is TRBJ2-3 and V is TRBV27, with D perhaps matching TRBD2 (7 bases). V lost 5 bases, J lost 1 base, and 16 bases lay in between. CDR3 length: 16 residues. Germline CDR1 MNHEY, CDR2 SMNVEV (reference sequence).

This clone has just a few counts. Other DNA sequences in this specimen translate into the identical CDR3. The chain carries TRBV5-6 and TRBJ2-3; D is perhaps TRBD2 (6 bases). Germline assignment: CDR1 SGHDT and CDR2 YYEEEE. Trimming stripped 2 bases from V and 0 bases from J, with 7 bases between. The CDR3 is made up of 14 amino acids. The CDR3 nucleotides read TGTGCCAGCAGCTTCGGGGGTAGCACAGATACGCAGTATTTT. Its translation is CASSFGGSTDTQYF.

This clone was seen a few times. The CDR3 DNA is TGTGCCAGCAGTTTATTCGACAGTTTGAACACTGAAGCTTTCTTT. Translating gives CASSLFDSLNTEAFF. The V and J genes are TRBV27 and TRBJ1-1; tentative D call: TRBD1 (5 bases). Trimming cost V 1 base and J 0 bases, with 9 bases left between them. CDR1 and CDR2 (germline): MNHEY, SMNVEV (reference sequence). The CDR3 has 15 residues.

This clone has only a few counts. The chain couples TRBV7-8 to TRBJ2-2; weak D call: TRBD2 (6 bases). In germline, CDR1 is SGHVS, CDR2 FQNEAQ. Between the trimmed V and J ends, which lost 5 bases and 6 bases, there was a span of 19 bases. This CDR3 has 16 amino acids. CDR3 sequence (DNA): TGTGCCAGCAGCCTTAGGGCGGGGACGGTGTCCGGGGAGCTGTTTTTT. It specifies CASSLRAGTVSGELFF.

The chain carries TRBV25-1 and TRBJ1-4; maybe TRBD1 (5 bases). CDR3 length: 15 amino acids. Germline CDR1 and CDR2: MGHDK and SYGVNS. The V end lost 2 bases, the J end lost 4 bases, and 11 bases lay between the germline ends. CDR3 nucleotide sequence: TGTGCCAGCAGTGAAAGAACAGGAATTAATGAAAAACTGTTTTTT. Its translation is CASSERTGINEKLFF.

This clone was counted a few times. This chain links TRBV7-9 with TRBJ2-7, with D possibly being TRBD2 (5 bases). The ends were cut back, 4 bases at V and 4 bases at J, with 14 bases in the middle. The CDR3 runs 14 residues. Germline-derived CDR1 and CDR2 are SEHNR and FQNEAQ (reference sequence). CDR3 in DNA: TGTGCCAGCAGCTCGTCTAGCCGGGCTTACGAGCAGTACGTC. Its protein product is CASSSSSRAYEQYV.

The V and J genes are TRBV5-4 and TRBJ1-1, with D possibly being TRBD1 (5 bases). The CDR3 is made up of 16 amino acids. Germline CDR1 is SGHNT and CDR2 is YYREEE (reference sequence). V was trimmed by 4 bases and J by 0 bases, leaving 16 bases between them. CDR3 nucleotides: TGTGCCAGCAGCCAAGGGACCGCGTTCATGAACACTGAAGCTTTCTTT. Translation: CASSQGTAFMNTEAFF.

The gene calls are TRBV11-2 and TRBJ2-5, with D unclear. CDR1 and CDR2 from the germline V gene are SGHAT and FQNNGV. The CDR3 consists of 13 residues. V was trimmed by 4 bases and J by 4 bases, leaving 10 bases between them. The CDR3 DNA reads TGTGCCAGCAGCTCAGATTTGAGAGAGACCCAGTACTTC. Residues: CASSSDLRETQYF.

On this clone: Other DNA sequences in this sample translate to the same CDR3. The chain links TRBV18 to TRBJ2-2, with D unresolved. CDR3 length: 13 amino acids. The V end was cut by 1 base, the J end by 2 bases, with 2 bases between. The germline CDR1 and CDR2 sequences are KGHSH and LQKENI. CDR3: CASSPQNTGELFF. The CDR3 DNA reads as TGTGCCAGCTCACCACAAAACACCGGGGAGCTGTTTTTT.

This clone was seen a handful of times. J is TRBJ2-7 and V is TRBV23-1; no firm D call. TRBV23-1 is placed among ORFs of uncertain function. CDR3 length equals 15 residues. The germline V and J ends were trimmed by 4 bases and 0 bases, with 13 bases remaining between them. Here the CDR3 reads CASSLFRNSSYEQYF. The CDR3, as DNA: TGCGCCAGCAGTCTTTTCCGGAACAGCTCCTACGAGCAGTACTTC.

This clone was seen only a few times. The chain recombines TRBV7-2 with TRBJ2-1, with D possibly matching TRBD2 (5 bases). The V gene lost 3 bases and the J gene lost 9 bases, with 12 bases spanning the gap. The germline V gene encodes CDR1 SGHTA and CDR2 FQGNSA. CDR3 length: 13 residues. The CDR3 protein is CASSLADSVEQFF. The CDR3 DNA is TGTGCCAGCAGCTTGGCCGATAGCGTTGAGCAGTTCTTC.